One and the same sample provided the 25 T cell receptor beta chains below, sequenced in a study of cytomegalovirus exposure and HLA in healthy donors. Use of 60 Vbeta and 13 Jbeta primers characterized the PCR. Profiled with immunoSEQ multiplex PCR; TCRdb holds only in-frame clones, not every one. The sample lists tens of thousands of clones, roughly 77% occurring once. The sequencing sample was made of PBMCs. These receptors originate from a human donor in good health.

This chain links TRBV6-6 with TRBJ2-1; 8 bases are shared with TRBD2. V was pared by 0 bases and J by 2 bases, with 3 bases of the junction left unmatched. The germline V gene has CDR1 MNHNY and CDR2 SVGAGI (reference sequence). CDR3 size: 16 residues. CDR3 DNA sequence: TGTGCCAGCAGTTACTCTGCCGGGGGGGCCTACAATGAGCAGTTCTTC. This encodes CASSYSAGGAYNEQFF.

CDR3 protein: CASSLSGGTDTQYF. The CDR3 DNA reads as TGCGCCAGCAGCCTTAGCGGGGGCACAGATACGCAGTATTTT. The chain has TRBV4-3 and TRBJ2-3, with TRBD2 matching over 8 bases. Per germline, CDR1 LGHNA and CDR2 YSLEER. The V segment lost 4 bases and the J segment 1 base; nucleotides outside the gene matches: 1. This CDR3 is built from 14 residues.

In DNA, the CDR3 is TGTGCCAGCTCAAAGACAGGGGGTACCAATTACGAGCAGTACTTC. It yields the protein CASSKTGGTNYEQYF. The gene calls are TRBV18 and TRBJ2-5, with 9 bases aligning to TRBD1. The J call may not be correct, given that the DNA end is closer to TRBJ2-7. This CDR3 contains 15 residues. Looked up from germline, CDR1 is KGHSH and CDR2 is LQKENI.

The V gene is TRBV18, the J gene TRBJ2-7, with TRBD1 matching 8 bases. The CDR3 loop spans 13 amino acids. V was clipped by 6 bases and J by 3 bases; unmatched bases: 4. Per the germline V gene, CDR1 is KGHSH and CDR2 is LQKENI. In DNA, the CDR3 is TGTGCCAGCTCCTCCGGGACAGGCTACGAGCAGTACTTC. Its protein is CASSSGTGYEQYF. Filled out from reference TRBV18 and TRBJ2-7, the complete variable domain reads NAGVMQNPRHLVRRRGQEARLRCSPMKGHSHVYWYRQLPEEGLKFMVYLQKENIIDESGMPKERFSAEFPKEGPSILRIQQVVRGDSAAYFCASSSGTGYEQYFGPGTRLTVT.

This chain's CDR3 is CASSATRDNQPQHF. CDR3 coding DNA: TGTGCCAGCAGCGCGACACGGGATAATCAGCCCCAGCATTTT. The genes are TRBV7-9 and TRBJ1-5; D is ambiguous. Germline V gene data show CDR1 as SEHNR and CDR2 as FQNEAQ (reference sequence). This CDR3 is 14 amino acids long. V shed 5 bases and J shed 4 bases, with 12 bases lying between them.

The rearrangement joins TRBV11-1 to TRBJ2-4; 11 nucleotides align to TRBD2. V lost 5 bases to trimming and J lost 8 bases; unmatched junction nucleotides: 8. The CDR3 loop spans 15 amino acids. Germline V gene data show CDR1 as SGHAT and CDR2 as FQDESV (reference sequence). The CDR3 sequence is CASSPGIAGGYIQYF. CDR3 DNA sequence: TGTGCCAGCAGCCCGGGGATAGCGGGGGGGTACATTCAGTACTTC.

The chain joins TRBV21-1 to TRBJ1-5; the D call of TRBD1 is as the table states it, not checked on the DNA. TRBV21-1 is deemed a pseudogene. The CDR3 spans 17 residues. CDR3 amino acids: CASSKAGGRDSNQPQHF. CDR3 sequence (DNA): TGTGCCAGCAGCAAAGCCGGCGGCAGGGATAGCAATCAGCCCCAGCATTTT.

The chain combines TRBV9 with TRBJ2-1, with TRBD1 matching over 9 bases. Germline CDR1 is SGDLS and CDR2 is YYNGEE. There are 14 residues in the CDR3. V shed 3 bases and J 4 bases; nucleotides not matched to a gene: 2. The CDR3 is CASSGGQGYNEQFF. CDR3 bases: TGTGCCAGCAGCGGGGGACAGGGATACAATGAGCAGTTCTTC.

The chain links TRBV19 to TRBJ1-1, with TRBD1 as a possible D gene (6 bases). CDR1 LNHDA and CDR2 SQIVND come from the germline V gene (reference sequence). V dropped 6 bases and J dropped 3 bases, with 8 bases sitting between them. The CDR3 totals 12 residues. The CDR3 sequence is CASSDRYTEAFF. CDR3 nucleotide sequence: TGTGCCAGTAGCGACAGGTACACTGAAGCTTTCTTT.

This chain joins TRBV19 and TRBJ2-5; weak D call: TRBD2 (5 bases). V was clipped by 7 bases and J by 3 bases, with 15 bases between them. The germline gives CDR1 LNHDA, CDR2 SQIVND (reference sequence). The CDR3 is made up of 14 amino acids. The CDR3 sequence: CASTKGRREETQYF. CDR3 sequence (DNA): TGTGCCAGTACCAAAGGGCGGCGGGAAGAGACCCAGTACTTC.

The chain uses TRBV11-1 and TRBJ2-5; 7 bases align to TRBD2. CDR3 length equals 16 residues. The V and J ends lost 5 bases and 2 bases, in that order; junction bases with no gene match: 11. CDR1 SGHAT and CDR2 FQDESV come from the germline V gene (reference sequence). Written as DNA, the CDR3 is TGTGCCAGCAGCCGGAACGCCGGGACTACGCAAGAGACCCAGTACTTC. It translates to CASSRNAGTTQETQYF. The full variable domain, completed using reference TRBV11-1 and TRBJ2-5, is EAEVAQSPRYKITEKSQAVAFWCDPISGHATLYWYRQILGQGPELLVQFQDESVVDDSQLPKDRFSAERLKGVDSTLKIQPAELGDSAMYLCASSRNAGTTQETQYFGPGTRLLVL.

This chain links TRBV18 with TRBJ1-2; 11 positions agree with TRBD1. The CDR3 length is 14 residues. CDR1 KGHSH and CDR2 LQKENI come from the germline V gene. The V and J ends lost 6 bases and 8 bases, in that order; junction bases with no gene match: 8. In nucleotides, the CDR3 is TGTGCCAGCTCCCCCAGGGACAGGGGGGACGGCTACACCTTC. This sequence encodes CASSPRDRGDGYTF.

The chain is built from TRBV25-1 and TRBJ2-7, with D perhaps matching TRBD1 (5 bases). Germline V gene sequence: CDR1 MGHDK, CDR2 SYGVNS. The CDR3 spans 14 residues. With 4 bases removed from V and 7 bases from J, the gap between germline ends came to 17 bases. The CDR3 protein is CASSAIDSDGEQYF. The CDR3 coding sequence is TGTGCCAGCAGTGCCATAGACAGCGATGGGGAGCAGTACTTC.

Sample share makes this clone medium-sized. This rearrangement joins TRBV6-5 to TRBJ2-2; TRBD1 agrees at 9 bases. Trimming took 5 bases from V and 3 from J; bases not matched to a gene: 4. The CDR3 is 15 residues long. Germline V gives CDR1 MNHEY, CDR2 SVGAGI. The CDR3 is CASSLDRGYTGELFF. DNA for the CDR3: TGTGCCAGCAGTCTGGACAGGGGATACACCGGGGAGCTGTTTTTT.

V and J are TRBV5-8 and TRBJ2-3; 15 bases fit TRBD2. Trimming removed 3 bases from V and 4 bases from J; junction bases left unmatched: 6. The CDR3 sequence is 17 residues long. Germline V gives CDR1 SGHTS, CDR2 YDEGEE. CDR3 sequence reads: CASSWGLAGGVADTQYF. DNA for the CDR3: TGTGCCAGCAGCTGGGGACTAGCGGGGGGCGTCGCAGATACGCAGTATTTT.

J is TRBJ1-3 and V is TRBV27, with 7 bases that match TRBD1. This CDR3 is built from 14 residues. V lost 6 bases, J lost 2 bases, and 4 bases stayed unmatched. The germline V gene has CDR1 MNHEY and CDR2 SMNVEV (reference sequence). CDR3 protein: CASRTTGTGNTIYF. The DNA for the CDR3 is TGTGCCAGCAGGACGACAGGGACTGGAAACACCATATATTTT.

Written as DNA, the CDR3 is TGTGCCAGTAGTATTGACAGGGATCAGCCCCAGCATTTT. Amino acids: CASSIDRDQPQHF. The rearrangement joins TRBV19 to TRBJ1-5, with TRBD1 identical over 7 bases. The CDR3 totals 13 residues. J lost 5 bases, V lost 3 bases, and 1 base had no gene match. CDR1 is LNHDA and CDR2 is SQIVND in the germline V gene (reference sequence).

This rearrangement joins TRBV5-6 to TRBJ1-5; no clear D gene. Trimming took 1 base from V and 0 from J, leaving 17 bases between them. Germline V gene sequence: CDR1 SGHDT, CDR2 YYEEEE. This CDR3 has 18 residues. This chain's CDR3 is CASSLSPSVLVSNQPQHF. CDR3 coding DNA: TGTGCCAGCAGCTTGTCACCTAGTGTATTAGTTAGCAATCAGCCCCAGCATTTT. Complete variable domain (other parts from reference TRBV5-6 and TRBJ1-5): DAGVTQSPTHLIKTRGQQVTLRCSPKSGHDTVSWYQQALGQGPQFIFQYYEEEERQRGNFPDRFSGHQFPNYSSELNVNALLLGDSALYLCASSLSPSVLVSNQPQHFGDGTRLSIL.

The chain has TRBV14 and TRBJ1-1; no reliable D call. The V and J ends lost 0 bases and 2 bases respectively, with 4 bases between them. The CDR3 runs 13 residues. Germline V CDR1 and CDR2: SGHDN, FVKESK. CDR3 bases: TGTGCCAGCAGCCAAGACAGAAACACTGAAGCTTTCTTT. It encodes CASSQDRNTEAFF.

V and J are TRBV11-2 and TRBJ2-7, with 7 bases matching TRBD1. V lost 5 bases to trimming and J lost 6 bases; unmatched junction nucleotides: 4. Per germline, CDR1 SGHAT and CDR2 FQNNGV. This CDR3 is 12 amino acids long. The CDR3 loop is CASSQGESEQYF. CDR3 nucleotide sequence: TGTGCCAGCAGCCAGGGGGAAAGCGAGCAGTACTTC.

V and J are TRBV11-3 and TRBJ2-6; D ambiguous. Germline lookup yields CDR1 SGHNT and CDR2 YENEEA. The V end was cut by 1 base, the J end by 0 bases, with 4 bases between. This CDR3 spans 15 amino acids. Here the CDR3 DNA reads TGTGCCAGCAGCTTAGTTCTCTCTGGGGCCAACGTCCTGACTTTC. Translation gives CASSLVLSGANVLTF. Supplemented by reference TRBV11-3 and TRBJ2-6, the full variable domain reads EAGVVQSPRYKIIEKKQPVAFWCNPISGHNTLYWYLQNLGQGPELLIRYENEEAVDDSQLPKDRFSAERLKGVDSTLKIQPAELGDSAVYLCASSLVLSGANVLTFGAGSRLTVL.

With regard to this clone: Additional DNA sequences in this sample encode the identical CDR3. The V gene is TRBV5-4, the J gene TRBJ2-5; D call uncertain. The germline CDR1 and CDR2 sequences are SGHNT and YYREEE (reference sequence). V was trimmed by 0 bases and J by 5 bases, leaving 8 bases between them. This CDR3 is 13 amino acids long. The CDR3 protein is CASSLGGVETQYF. The CDR3, as DNA: TGTGCCAGCAGCTTGGGAGGAGTGGAGACCCAGTACTTC.

The V gene is TRBV7-9, the J gene TRBJ2-7, with unresolved D. Trimming pared 7 bases from V and 0 bases from J, leaving 10 bases between. CDR3 length equals 13 residues. The germline V gene has CDR1 SEHNR and CDR2 FQNEAQ (reference sequence). The CDR3 here is CASTPYSSYEQYF. The CDR3 region has the DNA TGTGCCAGCACCCCTTACAGCTCCTACGAGCAGTACTTC.

The J gene is TRBJ1-1, the V gene TRBV5-5; TRBD1 aligns across 10 bases. There are 16 residues in the CDR3. Germline CDR1 SGHKS, CDR2 YYEKEE (reference sequence). The V segment lost 2 bases and the J segment 1 base; nucleotides outside the gene matches: 5. CDR3 sequence reads: CASSFDRGRANTEAFF. The CDR3 DNA follows: TGTGCCAGCAGCTTCGACAGGGGGCGCGCGAACACTGAAGCTTTCTTT.

The J gene is TRBJ2-7, the V gene TRBV27, with 10 bases that match TRBD1. The CDR3 has 14 amino acids. Germline CDR1 and CDR2: MNHEY and SMNVEV (reference sequence). With 3 bases clipped from V and 4 bases from J, the junction kept 3 bases outside the gene matches. DNA of the CDR3: TGTGCCAGCAGTTTCGGACAGGGGGGTTACGAGCAGTACTTC. Protein sequence: CASSFGQGGYEQYF.